This T cell receptor (beta chain) is from a study of blood T cell repertoires in COVID-19. Study overall: Specimens from acute and convalescent COVID-19 originated in the United States, Italy and Spain.

Seattle participants joined during active infection and were tracked over time. The method was immunoSEQ multiplex PCR; TCRdb's version includes in-frame clones alone and lacks a portion of them. Here the sample spans roughly 500,000 clones, about 91% being singletons. The CDR3 totals 12 residues. Germline V gene lookup returns CDR1 SEHNR and CDR2 FQNEAQ (reference sequence). V lost 8 bases, J lost 6 bases, and 10 bases lay in between. This receptor was identified in a man aged 18 to 35 with COVID-19, enrolled during active disease. The sequencing input was peripheral blood. The chain is built from TRBV7-9 and TRBJ2-2; D gene ambiguous. CDR3 coding DNA: TGTGCCAGCCTCACTCGGGCCGGGGAGCTGTTTTTT. Translation gives CASLTRAGELFF.